One and the same sample provided the 2 T cell receptor beta chains below, sequenced in a study of beta chain features in type 1 diabetes. All of the isolated RNA was reverse transcribed, so expressed TCRB transcripts were sequenced. TCRdb keeps only in-frame clones here, not all; method: immunoSEQ multiplex PCR. The repertoire holds some 44,000 clones, with about 51% as singletons. Sequenced input: Tregs from blood. The source of these receptors is a woman aged 18-35 years in good health.

The chain combines TRBV9 with TRBJ2-3; 8 bases are a match to TRBD2. Per germline, CDR1 SGDLS and CDR2 YYNGEE. J was trimmed by 2 bases and V by 0 bases; bases with no gene match: 5. There are 16 residues in the CDR3. CDR3 residues: CASSVGLAGLTDTQYF. CDR3 nucleotides: TGTGCCAGCAGCGTAGGATTAGCGGGGCTCACAGATACGCAGTATTTT.

This chain joins TRBV10-2 and TRBJ2-7; 9 bases are a match to TRBD1. V was pared by 6 bases and J by 2 bases, with 11 bases of the junction left unmatched. The CDR3 totals 16 residues. Looked up from germline, CDR1 is WSHSY and CDR2 is SAAADI. The CDR3 spells CASSQYTGQGPYEQYF. CDR3 DNA sequence: TGCGCCAGCAGCCAATATACGGGACAGGGTCCCTACGAGCAGTACTTC.